A selection of T cell receptor beta chains follows, all from one sample in a study of Graves' ophthalmopathy and Graves' hyperthyroidism. TCRdb analysed the multiplex PCR reads with MiXCR anew, one entry per CDR3 protein. Altogether a few hundred thousand distinct CDR3 sequences are present, 35% to 45% being singletons, with the ten largest covering over 3.5%. Input material: peripheral blood or thyroid tissue (not recorded which). Source of these receptors: an adult man with Graves' hyperthyroidism. The CDR3 runs from the conserved cysteine through the conserved F or W. Each record gives: D gene, clone size, J gene, V gene, CDR3 DNA, CDR3 protein. The D gene is left open where the match is weak. Some rows have no size entry. The others give once, few or many, or a class for an expanded clone.

d_call: NA
clone_size: many
j_call: TRBJ2-5
v_call: TRBV24-1
cdr3_nt: TGTGCCACCAGTGATGGTTTCAGGGTCGGGGGCTACCAAGAGACCCAGTACTTC
cdr3_aa: CATSDGFRVGGYQETQYF

d_call: NA
clone_size: many
j_call: TRBJ1-4
v_call: TRBV29-1
cdr3_nt: TGCAGCGTTGAAGTCACCGGAGAGGGTGAAAAACTGTTTTTT
cdr3_aa: CSVEVTGEGEKLFF

d_call: TRBD1
clone_size: NA
j_call: TRBJ1-1
v_call: TRBV24-1
cdr3_nt: TGTGCCACCAGTGATTTGGGACAGGGGGCGATCGCTGAAGCTTTCTTT
cdr3_aa: CATSDLGQGAIAEAFF

d_call: NA
clone_size: many
j_call: TRBJ2-5
v_call: TRBV9
cdr3_nt: TGTGCCAGCAGCCCAGGACAGAACCAAGAGACCCAGTACTTC
cdr3_aa: CASSPGQNQETQYF

d_call: TRBD1
clone_size: few
j_call: TRBJ1-2
v_call: TRBV12-3/TRBV12-4
cdr3_nt: TGTGCCAGCAGTCCTAGGGGACAGGGCGGCGGCTATGGCTACACCTTC
cdr3_aa: CASSPRGQGGGYGYTF

d_call: NA
clone_size: few
j_call: TRBJ2-2
v_call: TRBV7-6
cdr3_nt: TGTGCCAGCAGCTTAGAACACAGGGAGGCCGGGGAGCTGTTTTTT
cdr3_aa: CASSLEHREAGELFF

d_call: TRBD2
clone_size: NA
j_call: TRBJ2-5
v_call: TRBV4-1
cdr3_nt: TGCGCCAGCAGCCAACCTAGCGGGGGGACTCTCAGGGGGACCCAGTACTTC
cdr3_aa: CASSQPSGGTLRGTQYF

d_call: NA
clone_size: NA
j_call: TRBJ2-3
v_call: TRBV2
cdr3_nt: TGTGCCAGCACAGAAGGAGGGACAGATACGCAGTATTTT
cdr3_aa: CASTEGGTDTQYF

d_call: NA
clone_size: NA
j_call: TRBJ2-2
v_call: TRBV7-9
cdr3_nt: TGTGCCAGCAGTGCTGGAAATCAGTGGACCGGGGAGCTGTTTTTT
cdr3_aa: CASSAGNQWTGELFF

d_call: TRBD1
clone_size: many
j_call: TRBJ2-2
v_call: TRBV20-1
cdr3_nt: TGCAGTGCTAGAGATCCGGGAAGGACAGGGGGCGCAGTTTACGGGGAGCTGTTTTTT
cdr3_aa: CSARDPGRTGGAVYGELFF

d_call: NA
clone_size: many
j_call: TRBJ1-5
v_call: TRBV20-1
cdr3_nt: TGCAGTGCCGACAGCTATATAGGTCAGCCCCAGCATTTT
cdr3_aa: CSADSYIGQPQHF

d_call: NA
clone_size: many
j_call: TRBJ2-7
v_call: TRBV5-6
cdr3_nt: TGTGCCAGCAGCTCCCTTCTGAGCGAGCAGTACTTC
cdr3_aa: CASSSLLSEQYF

d_call: NA
clone_size: many
j_call: TRBJ2-7
v_call: TRBV7-8
cdr3_nt: TGTGCCAGCAGCCCCCCCCCTTCAGGGTTTCAGTACTTC
cdr3_aa: CASSPPPSGFQYF

d_call: TRBD1
clone_size: NA
j_call: TRBJ2-3
v_call: TRBV5-1
cdr3_nt: TGCGCCAGCAGCTCCAGACCCGCGGACAGGGCCAACACAGATACGCAGTATTTT
cdr3_aa: CASSSRPADRANTDTQYF

d_call: NA
clone_size: NA
j_call: TRBJ1-5
v_call: TRBV19
cdr3_nt: TGTGCCAGTAGTATAGAAGGACAGCCCCAGCATTTT
cdr3_aa: CASSIEGQPQHF

d_call: NA
clone_size: many
j_call: TRBJ2-5
v_call: TRBV6-6
cdr3_nt: TGTGCCAGCAGTTACTCGTTGTTAGAGACCCAGTACTTC
cdr3_aa: CASSYSLLETQYF

d_call: NA
clone_size: many
j_call: TRBJ1-6
v_call: TRBV10-2
cdr3_nt: TGCGCCAGCAGTGAGTCGATTCAGAGCCTTAATTCACCCCTCCACTTT
cdr3_aa: CASSESIQSLNSPLHF

d_call: NA
clone_size: few
j_call: TRBJ1-4
v_call: TRBV20-1
cdr3_nt: TGCAGTGCTAGATTGACTAATGAAAAACTGTTTTTT
cdr3_aa: CSARLTNEKLFF

d_call: TRBD2
clone_size: NA
j_call: TRBJ2-5
v_call: TRBV29-1
cdr3_nt: TGCAGCGTAGCGGGAGGTACGCGGGAGACCCAGTACTTC
cdr3_aa: CSVAGGTRETQYF

d_call: NA
clone_size: many
j_call: TRBJ2-7
v_call: TRBV19
cdr3_nt: TGTGCCAGTAGTTTGGCCGGGGGCGGGGACGAGCAGTACTTC
cdr3_aa: CASSLAGGGDEQYF

d_call: TRBD2
clone_size: NA
j_call: TRBJ2-7
v_call: TRBV5-1
cdr3_nt: TGCGCCAGCAGCTTCATTCGGGGGGTAAACGAGCAGTACTTC
cdr3_aa: CASSFIRGVNEQYF

d_call: TRBD2
clone_size: NA
j_call: TRBJ2-7
v_call: TRBV5-6
cdr3_nt: TGTGCCAGCAGCTTGCAGGGACTACAATACGAGCAGTACTTC
cdr3_aa: CASSLQGLQYEQYF

d_call: NA
clone_size: many
j_call: TRBJ1-5
v_call: TRBV9
cdr3_nt: TGTGCCAGCAGCCCCGACGATAGCAATCAGCCCCAGCATTTT
cdr3_aa: CASSPDDSNQPQHF

d_call: TRBD2
clone_size: NA
j_call: TRBJ2-5
v_call: TRBV10-3
cdr3_nt: TGTGCCATCAAACGACTAGCGGGCAATCAAGAGACCCAGTACTTC
cdr3_aa: CAIKRLAGNQETQYF

d_call: TRBD1
clone_size: NA
j_call: TRBJ1-6
v_call: TRBV27
cdr3_nt: TGTGCCAGCAATCCGACAGGGAGTAGCTATAATTCACCCCTCCACTTT
cdr3_aa: CASNPTGSSYNSPLHF

d_call: NA
clone_size: many
j_call: TRBJ1-5
v_call: TRBV12-3/TRBV12-4
cdr3_nt: TGTGCCAGCACCGGGACTTATAGCAATCAGCCCCAGCATTTT
cdr3_aa: CASTGTYSNQPQHF

d_call: NA
clone_size: many
j_call: TRBJ1-2
v_call: TRBV28
cdr3_nt: TGTGCCAGCAGTTTATGGCAGCAAAGCGGCTACACCTTC
cdr3_aa: CASSLWQQSGYTF

d_call: NA
clone_size: many
j_call: TRBJ1-2
v_call: TRBV25-1
cdr3_nt: TGTGCCAGCAGTGAATATCCATCGGGACCGAGCTATGGCTACACCTTC
cdr3_aa: CASSEYPSGPSYGYTF

d_call: TRBD1
clone_size: NA
j_call: TRBJ2-7
v_call: TRBV6-2/TRBV6-3
cdr3_nt: TGTGCCAGCAGTTACTCCTTCGACAGGGGCTCCTACGAGCAGTACTTC
cdr3_aa: CASSYSFDRGSYEQYF

d_call: NA
clone_size: many
j_call: TRBJ2-7
v_call: TRBV7-8
cdr3_nt: TGTGCCAGCAGCAAGGACGTAAGCTCCTACGAGCAGTACTTC
cdr3_aa: CASSKDVSSYEQYF

d_call: NA
clone_size: NA
j_call: TRBJ2-7
v_call: TRBV29-1
cdr3_nt: TGCAGCGTTGCGGCCAGGGCCACCGGGGAGCAGTACTTC
cdr3_aa: CSVAARATGEQYF

d_call: NA
clone_size: few
j_call: TRBJ2-7
v_call: TRBV27
cdr3_nt: TGTGCCAGCAGTTTATCAGATCGATACGAGCAGTACTTC
cdr3_aa: CASSLSDRYEQYF

d_call: TRBD1
clone_size: NA
j_call: TRBJ1-2
v_call: TRBV29-1
cdr3_nt: TGCAGCCCGACAGGGTACTATGGCTACACCTTC
cdr3_aa: CSPTGYYGYTF

d_call: TRBD1
clone_size: few
j_call: TRBJ2-2
v_call: TRBV7-2
cdr3_nt: TGTGCCAGCAGCTTAGCGCCTTTTCTCCCAGGGGGCAACACCGGGGAGCTGTTTTTT
cdr3_aa: CASSLAPFLPGGNTGELFF

d_call: TRBD1
clone_size: NA
j_call: TRBJ1-1
v_call: TRBV2
cdr3_nt: TGTGCCAGCACCCGGGACAGGGGGCTTGTAGGAGCTTTCTTT
cdr3_aa: CASTRDRGLVGAFF

d_call: NA
clone_size: few
j_call: TRBJ2-5
v_call: TRBV15
cdr3_nt: TGTGCCACCAGCAGAGATCCCCAGGGAGAGACCCAGTACTTC
cdr3_aa: CATSRDPQGETQYF

d_call: NA
clone_size: many
j_call: TRBJ2-7
v_call: TRBV13
cdr3_nt: TGTGCCAGCAGCTTACGGGGCGACTACTCCTACGAGCAGTACTTC
cdr3_aa: CASSLRGDYSYEQYF

d_call: NA
clone_size: NA
j_call: TRBJ2-7
v_call: TRBV7-9
cdr3_nt: TGTGCCAGCACCCCCCGGACATGGGCCTACGAGCAGTACTTC
cdr3_aa: CASTPRTWAYEQYF

d_call: TRBD2
clone_size: NA
j_call: TRBJ2-5
v_call: TRBV7-2
cdr3_nt: TGTGCCAGCAGCCCCTCTAGGGCTAGCGGGAAGGCCCCAGAGACCCAGTACTTC
cdr3_aa: CASSPSRASGKAPETQYF

d_call: NA
clone_size: many
j_call: TRBJ1-5
v_call: TRBV12-3/TRBV12-4
cdr3_nt: TGTGCCAGCAGCCTAGGGGGTAGCAATCAGCCCCAGCATTTT
cdr3_aa: CASSLGGSNQPQHF

d_call: NA
clone_size: NA
j_call: TRBJ1-4
v_call: TRBV15
cdr3_nt: TGTGCCACCATCAGTGAGAGTGAGTCTAATGAAAAACTGTTTTTT
cdr3_aa: CATISESESNEKLFF

d_call: TRBD2
clone_size: many
j_call: TRBJ2-7
v_call: TRBV4-2
cdr3_nt: TGTGCCAGCAGCCCTCGGACTAGCGACTCCTACGAGCAGTACTTC
cdr3_aa: CASSPRTSDSYEQYF

d_call: NA
clone_size: NA
j_call: TRBJ1-5
v_call: TRBV19
cdr3_nt: TGTGCCAGTAGTAGGGCCGCCGGACAGCCCCAGCATTTT
cdr3_aa: CASSRAAGQPQHF

d_call: TRBD1
clone_size: NA
j_call: TRBJ2-7
v_call: TRBV7-2
cdr3_nt: TGCGTCAGCAGCCAGCGGGACAGGGGGCCTTACGAGCAGTACTTC
cdr3_aa: CVSSQRDRGPYEQYF

d_call: NA
clone_size: few
j_call: TRBJ1-5
v_call: TRBV28
cdr3_nt: TGTGCCAGCAGTCCCGGGGGGGGTCGCAATCAGCCCCAGCATTTT
cdr3_aa: CASSPGGGRNQPQHF

d_call: NA
clone_size: many
j_call: TRBJ1-2
v_call: TRBV6-1
cdr3_nt: TGTGCCAGCATTACTAGGGGACTTAAGTATGGCTACACCTTC
cdr3_aa: CASITRGLKYGYTF

d_call: NA
clone_size: many
j_call: TRBJ1-3
v_call: TRBV7-8
cdr3_nt: TGTGCCAGCAGCTTAGGGGTTTTATCTGGAAACACCATATATTTT
cdr3_aa: CASSLGVLSGNTIYF

d_call: NA
clone_size: NA
j_call: TRBJ1-5
v_call: TRBV12-3/TRBV12-4
cdr3_nt: TGTGCCAGCAGCCTAAGGACGGCCAGTGATCAGCCCCAGCATTTT
cdr3_aa: CASSLRTASDQPQHF

d_call: NA
clone_size: once
j_call: TRBJ2-1
v_call: TRBV7-9
cdr3_nt: TGTGCCAGCAGCTTAAAAAGGGCCGATCACAATGAGCAGTTCTTC
cdr3_aa: CASSLKRADHNEQFF

d_call: NA
clone_size: NA
j_call: TRBJ1-4
v_call: TRBV2
cdr3_nt: TGTGCCAGCAGTAGGGGCACAGGGATTAATGAAAAACTGTTTTTT
cdr3_aa: CASSRGTGINEKLFF

d_call: NA
clone_size: NA
j_call: TRBJ1-2
v_call: TRBV20-1
cdr3_nt: TGCAGTGCTAACGAGGTAACGACAGATGGCTACACCTTC
cdr3_aa: CSANEVTTDGYTF

d_call: TRBD1
clone_size: once
j_call: TRBJ2-5
v_call: TRBV6-5
cdr3_nt: TGTGCCATCAGACTCCGGGACAGGGAGACCCAGTACTTC
cdr3_aa: CAIRLRDRETQYF

d_call: NA
clone_size: NA
j_call: TRBJ2-7
v_call: TRBV7-2
cdr3_nt: TGTGCCAGCAGCTTAGTGGGGACAAAACTCTACGAGCAGTACTTC
cdr3_aa: CASSLVGTKLYEQYF

d_call: TRBD1
clone_size: many
j_call: TRBJ1-5
v_call: TRBV11-3
cdr3_nt: TGTGCCAGCAGCGACAGGGGGCCCAATCAGCCCCAGCATTTT
cdr3_aa: CASSDRGPNQPQHF

d_call: NA
clone_size: NA
j_call: TRBJ1-3
v_call: TRBV18
cdr3_nt: TGTGCCAGCTCACCACCTCAGGGCTCTGGAAACACCATATATTTT
cdr3_aa: CASSPPQGSGNTIYF

d_call: NA
clone_size: NA
j_call: TRBJ2-5
v_call: TRBV10-1
cdr3_nt: TGCGCCAGCAGTGAGTTGGCCTTCCAAGAGACCCAGTACTTC
cdr3_aa: CASSELAFQETQYF

d_call: NA
clone_size: many
j_call: TRBJ2-7
v_call: TRBV14
cdr3_nt: TGTGCCAGCAGCCAATATCAGGGTTGGAGCTCCTACGAGCAGTACTTC
cdr3_aa: CASSQYQGWSSYEQYF

d_call: NA
clone_size: many
j_call: TRBJ1-2
v_call: TRBV2
cdr3_nt: TGTGCCAGCAGTGAACTGGGATATTGGGTCGATGGCTACACCTTC
cdr3_aa: CASSELGYWVDGYTF

d_call: NA
clone_size: NA
j_call: TRBJ1-5
v_call: TRBV20-1
cdr3_nt: TGCAGTGCTACCCCAGGGGAGAGCAATCAGCCCCAGCATTTT
cdr3_aa: CSATPGESNQPQHF